This TCR beta chain was documented in a study of T cell responses to AZD1222 COVID-19 vaccine. Study-level findings and limits: Spike-wide vaccine-associated CD4 TCRs dominated at 160-218 and 743-854. Clonal diversity may have been underestimated, and the donors were mostly white British, with more females than males.

Sequencing used immunoSEQ multiplex PCR; TCRdb keeps in-frame clones, though not all of them. The profile shows about 130,000 clones, over 80% of them singletons. Of note for this clone: Its target is not known.

The CDR3 totals 15 residues. Germline V CDR1 and CDR2: MGHRA, YSYEKL. V was shortened by 4 bases and J by 4 bases, with 14 bases between the two germline ends. This receptor was obtained from an adult who received the AZD1222 COVID-19 vaccine. The sequencing used peripheral blood, collected 28 days after the second AZD1222 dose. The chain recombines TRBV4-1 with TRBJ1-5; D is perhaps TRBD1 (5 bases). The CDR3 sequence is CASSPGGEYNQPQHF. CDR3 nucleotide sequence: TGCGCCAGCAGCCCGGGAGGGGAGTATAATCAGCCCCAGCATTTT.